This TCR beta chain was documented in a study of cytomegalovirus exposure and HLA in healthy donors. Trimming removed 0 bases at V and 1 base at J, with 10 bases between. Germline lookup yields CDR1 SGDLS and CDR2 YYNGEE. CDR3 length: 15 amino acids. The PCR ran on 60 Vbeta and 13 Jbeta primers. Clones were sequenced by immunoSEQ multiplex PCR, and TCRdb holds only the in-frame ones, with some missing. This sample has 85,000 to 120,000 clones, with about two thirds found just once. Sequences were obtained from PBMCs. The chain employs TRBV9 and TRBJ1-1, with D perhaps matching TRBD1 (6 bases). The origin of this receptor is a female donor in good health and CMV-seronegative. This chain's CDR3 is CASSVEDRRNTEAFF. CDR3 DNA sequence: TGTGCCAGCAGCGTAGAGGACAGAAGGAACACTGAAGCTTTCTTT.